This TCR beta chain was obtained from a study of T cell repertoires in cytomegalovirus infection. Background on the study: The study used recently identified HLA-C-restricted and well-studied HLA-B-restricted CMV epitopes. In public TCR beta signatures, there were indications of both CMV infection and matching HLA type.

The CDR3 length is 16 residues. Deletions cut 5 bases from V and 1 base from J, with 16 bases between. Germline V gene data show CDR1 as SGHVS and CDR2 as FQNEAQ. TCRdb re-called the reads with MiXCR, one entry per CDR3 protein. The sample includes approximately 730,000 distinct CDR3 sequences, 29% of them seen just once. This clonotype was found a few times. Its antigen remains unidentified. The material was cultured CD8+ T cells from PBMCs, obtained from culture after CMV antigen stimulation. This TCR derives from a human donor in good health (CMV status not recorded). Some clones in this sample may be carry-over from other donors' samples. The chain carries TRBV7-8 and TRBJ2-3; D possibly corresponds to TRBD2 (5 bases). CDR3 DNA: TGTGCCAGCAGCCACCGGAATGGAGGCGGCACAGATACGCAGTATTTT. It codes for CASSHRNGGGTDTQYF.